The T cell receptor beta chain described here comes from a study of T cell responses to AZD1222 COVID-19 vaccine. The data were produced by immunoSEQ multiplex PCR, yet TCRdb's version contains in-frame clones alone and is incomplete. The repertoire holds 150,000 to 200,000 clones, about 90% seen once, with about 4.6% in the top ten. Per the germline V gene, CDR1 is PRHDT and CDR2 is FYEKMQ (reference sequence). The CDR3 has 16 amino acids. Deletions cut 2 bases from V and 6 bases from J, with 19 bases between. The sequencing here drew on peripheral blood, taken on day 0 of MenACWY control vaccination. The source is an adult in good health. This chain connects TRBV13 to TRBJ1-2; a weak D match, TRBD1 (5 bases). The CDR3 here is CASSLSRRANLDGYTF. CDR3 bases: TGTGCCAGCAGCTTAAGCCGCAGGGCAAACTTGGATGGCTACACCTTC. Full variable domain (rest looked up from reference TRBV13 and TRBJ1-2): AAGVIQSPRHLIKEKRETATLKCYPIPRHDTVYWYQQGPGQDPQFLISFYEKMQSDKGSIPDRFSAQQFSDYHSELNMSSLELGDSALYFCASSLSRRANLDGYTFGSGTRLTVV.